The clone carrying this TCR beta chain was seen once. What it binds is unknown. Other DNA sequences from this sample encode an identical CDR3 as well. In the CD4+ fraction, cells were divided into CD45RA+ naive and CD45RA-negative memory subsets. V was pared by 3 bases and J by 4 bases, with 9 bases between. CDR1 is MDHEN, CDR2 SYDVKM, per germline. This CDR3 spans 13 amino acids. The assay was immunoSEQ multiplex PCR, and TCRdb's table has in-frame clones only and misses some. The data hold some 1 million clones, with about 74% observed a single time. The data are from a study of shared clonotypes between healthy human individuals. Notes on the study in general: Researchers sampled blood only, noting tissue repertoires likely differ. At large depth, rarefaction still showed sorted-subset sequencing to be incomplete.

The TCR comes from a man younger than 30 in good health. The chain links TRBV28 to TRBJ1-2; D uncertain. Sample: memory CD4+ T cells sorted from blood. The subset here: CD45RA-negative fraction. CDR3 region: CASSLRGGYGYTF. CDR3 coding DNA: TGTGCCAGCAGTTTGCGGGGAGGCTATGGCTACACCTTC.